This T cell receptor (beta chain) stems from a study of CD8 T cells in Susac syndrome. Study-wide background: Susac syndrome patients were untreated, on corticosteroids with some adding intravenous immunoglobulin, or on intravenous immunoglobulin only.

This CDR3 spans 14 amino acids. The V gene lost 7 bases and the J gene lost 6 bases, with 18 bases spanning the gap. Germline V gene lookup returns CDR1 MNHEY and CDR2 SVGEGT. Random hexamers served to reverse transcribe about 0.5 to 1 ug RNA. MiXCR was run by TCRdb on the immunoSEQ multiplex PCR reads, yielding one entry per CDR3 protein. Among 150,000 or so distinct CDR3 sequences listed, approximately 95% were seen once. The sequence derives from a human donor with Susac syndrome. This chain links TRBV6-2 or TRBV6-3 with TRBJ1-1; a weak D match, TRBD1 (6 bases). Sequencing was carried out using CD4+ T cells from PBMCs. The chain's CDR3 is CASIERNRVAEAFF. The CDR3 DNA sequence: TGTGCCAGCATAGAGCGTAACAGGGTCGCTGAAGCTTTCTTT.